This TCR beta chain emerged from a study of T cell changes during pregnancy in multiple sclerosis. Using immunoSEQ multiplex PCR, the repertoire was profiled, and TCRdb retains in-frame clones only, with some absent. The sample yields some 46,000 clones, 85% to 95% seen once. Germline V gene sequence: CDR1 MNHNY, CDR2 SVGAGI (reference sequence). The CDR3 contains 14 residues. The junction had 5 bases not matched to a gene; V was cut back by 4 bases and J by 2 bases. Remarks on this clone: Other DNA sequences within the sample encode an identical CDR3.

The chain has TRBV6-6 and TRBJ2-7; 7 bases are shared with TRBD1. The TCR comes from a female donor with multiple sclerosis, enrolled in a pregnancy study. Sequenced sample: peripheral blood. In DNA form, the CDR3 reads TGTGCCAGCAGTTCCCGACAGGGACCCTACGAGCAGTACTTC. Protein product: CASSSRQGPYEQYF.